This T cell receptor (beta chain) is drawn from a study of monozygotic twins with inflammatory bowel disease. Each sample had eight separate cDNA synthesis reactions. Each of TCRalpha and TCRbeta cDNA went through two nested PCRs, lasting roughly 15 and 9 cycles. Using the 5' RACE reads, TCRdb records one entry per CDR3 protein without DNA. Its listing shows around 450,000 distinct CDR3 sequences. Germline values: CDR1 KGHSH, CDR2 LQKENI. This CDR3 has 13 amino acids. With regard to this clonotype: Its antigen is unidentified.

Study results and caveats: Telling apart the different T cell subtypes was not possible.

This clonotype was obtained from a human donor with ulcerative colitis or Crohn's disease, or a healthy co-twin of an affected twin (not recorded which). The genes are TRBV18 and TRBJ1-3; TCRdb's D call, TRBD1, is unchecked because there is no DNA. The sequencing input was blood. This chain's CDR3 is CASSTGTGNTIYF. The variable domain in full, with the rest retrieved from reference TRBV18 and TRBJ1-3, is NAGVMQNPRHLVRRRGQEARLRCSPMKGHSHVYWYRQLPEEGLKFMVYLQKENIIDESGMPKERFSAEFPKEGPSILRIQQVVRGDSAAYFCASSTGTGNTIYFGEGSWLTVV.